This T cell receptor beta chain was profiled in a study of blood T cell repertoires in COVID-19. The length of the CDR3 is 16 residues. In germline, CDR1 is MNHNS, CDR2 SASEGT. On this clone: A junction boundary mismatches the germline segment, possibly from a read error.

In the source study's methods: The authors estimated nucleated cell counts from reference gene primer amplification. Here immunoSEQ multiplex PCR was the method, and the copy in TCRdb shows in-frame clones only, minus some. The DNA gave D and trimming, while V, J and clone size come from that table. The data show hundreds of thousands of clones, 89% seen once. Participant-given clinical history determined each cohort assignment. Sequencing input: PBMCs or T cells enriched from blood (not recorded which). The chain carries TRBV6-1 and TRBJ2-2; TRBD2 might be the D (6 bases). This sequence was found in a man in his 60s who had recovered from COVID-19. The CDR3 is CANSERRDGFSGELFF. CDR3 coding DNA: TGTGCCAACAGTGAGAGGCGGGACGGGTTTTCCGGGGAGCTGTTTTTT.